This record looks at one TCR beta chain sequence and its context. Assay used: immunoSEQ multiplex PCR; TCRdb lists only in-frame clones, some missing. The sample lists about 150,000 clones; 70% to 90% were seen once. The data stem from a study of T cell responses to AZD1222 COVID-19 vaccine. V lost 0 bases to trimming and J lost 5 bases, with 8 bases between them. There are 15 residues in the CDR3. Germline V gene lookup returns CDR1 LGHNA and CDR2 YSLEER. The TCR originated in an adult in good health. The sample consisted of peripheral blood, taken on day 0 of AZD1222 vaccination. V and J are TRBV4-3 and TRBJ1-6, with D hard to call. CDR3 DNA: TGCGCCAGCAGCCAAGAACGGCATAATAATTCACCCCTCCACTTT. It is translated as CASSQERHNNSPLHF.